The clone carrying this T cell receptor beta chain was picked up a small number of times. No antigen is known for it. The protocol was immunoSEQ multiplex PCR, while the TCRdb copy is restricted to in-frame clones and leaves out a portion. The sample yields hundreds of thousands of clones, about 80% seen once. This CDR3 is 12 amino acids long. Germline values: CDR1 GTSNPN, CDR2 SVGIG (reference sequence). V lost 2 bases and J 6 bases, leaving 10 bases between the germline ends. This entry belongs to a study of shared clonotypes between healthy human individuals. Looking at the study overall: Donors had three CD4 naive, three CD4 memory, two CD8 naive and one CD8 memory plate apiece. General study points: Several donors shared approximately 5% of their naive CD4 clonotypes. Researchers found naive subsets generally carried larger estimated richness than memory subsets.

This chain links TRBV30 with TRBJ1-1; TRBD1 might be the D (6 bases). Sequenced input: memory CD4+ T cells sorted from blood. The subset denotes: CD45RA-negative fraction. The source of this sequence is a woman in her 30s in good health. CDR3 in DNA: TGTGCCTGGAGTTCGGGGGCCCCTGAAGCTTTCTTT. As protein: CAWSSGAPEAFF.